Listed below are T cell receptor beta chains from one sample, sequenced in a study of T cells in Graves' hyperthyroidism and ophthalmopathy. A single record per CDR3 protein comes from TCRdb applying MiXCR to the multiplex PCR reads. The data hold more than 450,000 distinct CDR3 sequences, with roughly 21% observed a single time. The sample consisted of blood. These receptors were obtained from a man between 40 and 49 years old with Graves' ophthalmopathy. CDR3s include the opening cysteine and the closing phenylalanine or tryptophan. D genes are given only for firm matches. Size is omitted from some rows. Given values are once, few, many or a class for expanded clones.

v_gene	abundance	d_gene	j_gene	CDR3nt	CDR3aa
TRBV14	few	-	TRBJ1-1	TGTGCCAGCAGCCAAGAATCGGTAGGATCGGGCACTGAAGCTTTCTTT	CASSQESVGSGTEAFF
TRBV19	few	TRBD2	TRBJ2-7	TGTGCCAGTAGTACAACCTCTAGCGGGAGCTACGAGCAGTACTTC	CASSTTSSGSYEQYF
TRBV28	many	-	TRBJ1-1	TGTGCCAGCAGTTTCGTTGGGGAGGGCACTGAAGCTTTCTTT	CASSFVGEGTEAFF
TRBV6-1	many	-	TRBJ1-1	TGTGCCAGCAGCCTGGGACCTTCAGAAGCTTTCTTT	CASSLGPSEAFF
TRBV11-1	many	-	TRBJ1-5	TGTGCCAGCAGCTTCTCACCGCGGCAGCCCCAGCATTTT	CASSFSPRQPQHF
TRBV6-2/TRBV6-3	-	-	TRBJ2-1	TGTACCAGCAGGGGCGTTACTAGATTTAGTGAGCAGTTCTTC	CTSRGVTRFSEQFF
TRBV27	many	-	TRBJ2-1	TGTGCCAGCAGCCTCACAGCGGGCTACTCCTACAATGAGCAGTTCTTC	CASSLTAGYSYNEQFF
TRBV6-1	few	TRBD2	TRBJ2-1	TGTGCCAGCAGTTTCAGGACTAGCGGGAGGGCCAATGAGCAGTTCTTC	CASSFRTSGRANEQFF
TRBV2	many	-	TRBJ2-7	TGTGCCAGCCTAACAACGTCGGGGACCTACGAGCAGTACTTC	CASLTTSGTYEQYF
TRBV7-3	many	-	TRBJ2-3	TGTGCCAGCAGCTCGCCCTGGGGGCGGGATTCAGATACGCAGTATTTT	CASSSPWGRDSDTQYF
TRBV20-1	-	-	TRBJ1-6	TGCAGTGTCAGAAGCCGGGACCAAAGTAATTCACCCCTCCACTTT	CSVRSRDQSNSPLHF
TRBV4-1	-	-	TRBJ2-1	TGCGCCAGCAGCCAAGCAGTAGGTAATGAGCAGTTCTTC	CASSQAVGNEQFF
TRBV30	-	-	TRBJ1-1	TGTGCCTGGGGCCGGGGCATGGAAGCTTTCTTT	CAWGRGMEAFF
TRBV6-1	-	-	TRBJ2-2	TGTGCCAGCAGTCCCCAGGGAGGGGGCGGGGAGCTGTTTTTT	CASSPQGGGGELFF
TRBV20-1	-	-	TRBJ2-1	TGCAGTGCTGTAGGGTATGAGCAGTTCTTC	CSAVGYEQFF
TRBV20-1	few	-	TRBJ2-6	TGCAGTGCTAGAGAGGCAAGCTCTGGGGCCAACGTCCTGACTTTC	CSAREASSGANVLTF
TRBV20-1	few	-	TRBJ1-5	TGCAGTGCTCCTGGGGGATATAGCAATCAGCCCCAGCATTTT	CSAPGGYSNQPQHF
TRBV2	-	TRBD1	TRBJ1-2	TGTGCCAGCAGCAGAGGACAGGGGGCTACTTATGGCTACACCTTC	CASSRGQGATYGYTF
TRBV5-1	many	TRBD1	TRBJ2-7	TGCGCCAGCAGCTCCCGGACAGGGGACGAGCAGTACTTC	CASSSRTGDEQYF
TRBV7-8	many	-	TRBJ1-1	TGTGCCAGCATGCCAATGGGGGCGTACACTGAAGCTTTCTTT	CASMPMGAYTEAFF